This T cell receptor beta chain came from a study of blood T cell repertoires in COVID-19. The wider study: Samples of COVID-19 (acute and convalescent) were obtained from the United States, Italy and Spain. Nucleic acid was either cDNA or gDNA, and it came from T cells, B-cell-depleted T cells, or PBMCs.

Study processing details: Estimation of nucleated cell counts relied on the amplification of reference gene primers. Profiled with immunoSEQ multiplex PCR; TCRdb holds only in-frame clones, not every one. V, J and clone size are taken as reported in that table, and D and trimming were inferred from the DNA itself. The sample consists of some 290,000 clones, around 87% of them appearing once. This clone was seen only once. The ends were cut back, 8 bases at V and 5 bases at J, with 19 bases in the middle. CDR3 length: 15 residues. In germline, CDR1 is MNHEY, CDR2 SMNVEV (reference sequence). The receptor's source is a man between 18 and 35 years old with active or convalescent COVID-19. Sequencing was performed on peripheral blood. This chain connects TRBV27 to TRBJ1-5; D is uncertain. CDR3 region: CASATVFPPYQPQHF. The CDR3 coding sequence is TGTGCCAGCGCAACAGTTTTCCCGCCCTATCAGCCCCAGCATTTT.